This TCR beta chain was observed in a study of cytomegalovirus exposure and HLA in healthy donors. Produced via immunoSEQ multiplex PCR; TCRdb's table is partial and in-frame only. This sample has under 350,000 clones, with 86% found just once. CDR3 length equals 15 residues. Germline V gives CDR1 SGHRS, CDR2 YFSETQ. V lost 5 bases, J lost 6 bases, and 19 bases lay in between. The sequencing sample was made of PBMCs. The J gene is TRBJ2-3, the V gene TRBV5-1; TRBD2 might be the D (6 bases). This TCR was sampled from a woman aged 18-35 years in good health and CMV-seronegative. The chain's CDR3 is CASSSSTNLADTQYF. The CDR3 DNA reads TGCGCCAGCAGTTCCTCGACCAATCTAGCGGATACGCAGTATTTT.